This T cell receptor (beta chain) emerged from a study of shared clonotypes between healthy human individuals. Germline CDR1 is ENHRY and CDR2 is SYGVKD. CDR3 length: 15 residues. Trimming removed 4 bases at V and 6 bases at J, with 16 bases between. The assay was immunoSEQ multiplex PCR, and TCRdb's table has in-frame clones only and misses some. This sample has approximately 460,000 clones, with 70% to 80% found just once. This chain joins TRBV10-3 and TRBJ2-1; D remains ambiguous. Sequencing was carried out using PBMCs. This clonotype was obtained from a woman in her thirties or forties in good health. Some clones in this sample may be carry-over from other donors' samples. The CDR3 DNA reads TGTGCCATCAGTGGGTCTGGCCTTCTTGTCAATGAGCAGTTCTTC. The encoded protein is CAISGSGLLVNEQFF.